The present entry profiles one T cell receptor beta chain with its context. Its antigen is not identified. The data derive from a study of vaccination and CD4 T cells after COVID-19. Study-level results: Spike mono-reactivity marked 304 of 307 vaccine-specific clones in convalescent patients.

Treatment of the sample: roughly 10-day PBMC culture with coronavirus spike peptide pools or control peptides (ViraFEST assay). Peptide pool stimulation in ViraFEST expanded antigen-specific T cells, whose TCRs were then sequenced. Sequenced with the Oncomine TCR Beta short-read assay was DNA taken from cultured CD4+ T cells. Each CDR3 protein is one row after TCRdb ran MiXCR on the PCR reads. The data show some 16,000 distinct CDR3 sequences, with 40% to 50% seen just once and around 4% held by the top ten. The sequence was collected from a human donor who had recovered from COVID-19. The sequenced sample consisted of CD4+ T cells from blood, cultured in vitro.

Here the CDR3 reads CASSPRTGYEQYF. Written as DNA, the CDR3 is TGTGCCAGTAGTCCTCGGACTGGTTACGAGCAGTACTTC. The chain couples TRBV19 to TRBJ2-7, with a tentative D call TRBD2 (5 bases). Germline-derived CDR1 and CDR2 are LNHDA and SQIVND (reference sequence). Trimming took off 5 bases at V and 4 bases at J, with 12 bases between the two ends. The length of the CDR3 is 13 residues.